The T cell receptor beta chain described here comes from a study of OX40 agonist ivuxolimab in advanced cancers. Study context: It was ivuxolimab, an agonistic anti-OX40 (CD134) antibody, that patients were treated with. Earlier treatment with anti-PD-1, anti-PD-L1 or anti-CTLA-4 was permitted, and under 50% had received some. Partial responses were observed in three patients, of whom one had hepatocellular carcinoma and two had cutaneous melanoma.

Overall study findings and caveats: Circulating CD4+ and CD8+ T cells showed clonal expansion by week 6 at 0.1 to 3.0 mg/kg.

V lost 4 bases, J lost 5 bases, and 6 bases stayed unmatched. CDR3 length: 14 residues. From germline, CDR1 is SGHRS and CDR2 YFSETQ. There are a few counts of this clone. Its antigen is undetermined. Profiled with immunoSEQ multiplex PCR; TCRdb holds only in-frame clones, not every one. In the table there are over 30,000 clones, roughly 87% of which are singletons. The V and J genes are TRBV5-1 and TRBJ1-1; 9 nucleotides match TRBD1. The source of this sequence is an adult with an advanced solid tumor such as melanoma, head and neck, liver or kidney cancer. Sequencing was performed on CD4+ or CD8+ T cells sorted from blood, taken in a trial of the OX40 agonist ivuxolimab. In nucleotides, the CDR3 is TGCGCCAGCAGCATCGGACAGGGGAAAACTGAAGCTTTCTTT. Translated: CASSIGQGKTEAFF. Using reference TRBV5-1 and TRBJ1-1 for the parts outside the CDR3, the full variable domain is KAGVTQTPRYLIKTRGQQVTLSCSPISGHRSVSWYQQTPGQGLQFLFEYFSETQRNKGNFPGRFSGRQFSNSRSEMNVSTLELGDSALYLCASSIGQGKTEAFFGQGTRLTVV.